Below, 9 T cell receptor beta chains from the same sample are listed, as sequenced in a study of blood T cell repertoires in COVID-19. Assay used: immunoSEQ multiplex PCR; TCRdb lists only in-frame clones, some missing. Among about 350,000 clones listed, more than 70% were seen once. The sequenced material came from peripheral blood. The source is a woman aged 60-75 years with COVID-19, enrolled during active disease.

As concerns this clone: Distinct nucleotide sequences in the sample also encode this CDR3. The gene calls are TRBV3-1 (or the pseudogene TRBV3-2) and TRBJ1-1; D gene ambiguous. The V end was cut by 3 bases, the J end by 4 bases, with 6 bases between. The CDR3 is 12 amino acids. Germline V gene lookup returns CDR1 LGHDT and CDR2 YNNKEL (reference sequence). The CDR3 sequence is CASSQGGTEAFF. CDR3 bases: TGTGCCAGCAGCCAGGGAGGCACTGAAGCTTTCTTT.

V gene TRBV24-1 combines with J gene TRBJ1-4; TRBD1 aligns across 11 bases. The CDR3 sequence is 17 residues long. From germline, CDR1 is KGHDR and CDR2 SFDVKD. The V and J ends lost 2 bases and 8 bases, in that order; junction bases with no gene match: 9. The CDR3: CATSDSGTGGLSEKLFF. CDR3 bases: TGTGCCACCAGTGATTCCGGGACAGGGGGACTAAGCGAAAAACTGTTTTTT.

CDR3: CASSFLSASTDTQYF. The CDR3 nucleotides read TGTGCCAGCAGCTTTCTATCCGCTAGCACAGATACGCAGTATTTT. The chain joins TRBV7-9 to TRBJ2-3; no definite D call. This CDR3 contains 15 residues. CDR1 is SEHNR, CDR2 FQNEAQ, per germline (reference sequence). Deletions cut 3 bases from V and 0 bases from J, with 10 bases between.

Comment on this clone: The same CDR3 is also encoded by other DNA sequences in this sample. The V gene is TRBV6-1, the J gene TRBJ1-2; D gene ambiguous. CDR3 length equals 12 residues. V was trimmed by 3 bases and J by 5 bases, leaving 7 bases between them. The germline V gene encodes CDR1 MNHNS and CDR2 SASEGT. The CDR3 is CASSERGYGYTF. The CDR3 bases are TGTGCCAGCAGTGAGAGAGGGTATGGCTACACCTTC.

The chain joins TRBV9 to TRBJ2-2, with 14 bases identical to TRBD2. CDR3 length equals 19 residues. In germline, CDR1 is SGDLS, CDR2 YYNGEE. The V and J ends lost 4 bases and 7 bases, in that order; junction bases with no gene match: 15. The CDR3 DNA reads as TGTGCCAGCAGCAACCCCCCCGGGACTAGCGGGGGTGGGGACGGGGAGCTGTTTTTT. This codes for CASSNPPGTSGGGDGELFF.

This chain connects TRBV5-1 to TRBJ1-2, with 8 bases aligning to TRBD1. Germline assignment: CDR1 SGHRS and CDR2 YFSETQ. The CDR3 runs 15 residues. The trim removed 3 bases at V and 5 bases at J, leaving 9 bases unmatched. The CDR3 DNA follows: TGCGCCAGCAGCTCCGGAGGGACAGGAATTTATGGCTACACCTTC. Translation: CASSSGGTGIYGYTF.

V gene TRBV19 combines with J gene TRBJ2-2, with TRBD1 matching 8 bases. The CDR3 totals 15 residues. Unmatched junction bases numbered 6, after V lost 4 bases and J lost 5 bases. The germline CDR1 and CDR2 sequences are LNHDA and SQIVND (reference sequence). CDR3 sequence (DNA): TGTGCCAGTAGTACCTACAGGGGGAAAACCGGGGAGCTGTTTTTT. Amino acids: CASSTYRGKTGELFF.

This clone has more than one count but fewer than ten. The chain is built from TRBV19 and TRBJ1-2, with 7 bases that match TRBD1. Germline loops: CDR1 LNHDA, CDR2 SQIVND (reference sequence). The CDR3 spans 16 residues. The ends lost 5 bases at V and 1 base at J; junction bases unmatched: 10. This CDR3 reads CASSSPRQGLNYGYTF. The CDR3 DNA follows: TGTGCCAGTAGTTCACCCCGACAGGGACTTAACTATGGCTACACCTTC.

Only a few counts were recorded for this clone. The rearrangement uses TRBV5-1 and TRBJ1-3; TRBD1 agrees at 7 bases. With 2 bases clipped from V and 1 base from J, the junction kept 3 bases outside the gene matches. Germline V gives CDR1 SGHRS, CDR2 YFSETQ. This CDR3 has 15 residues. In nucleotides, the CDR3 is TGCGCCAGCAGCTTCACAGGGGATTCTGGAAACACCATATATTTT. Protein product: CASSFTGDSGNTIYF. Complete variable domain (other parts from reference TRBV5-1 and TRBJ1-3): KAGVTQTPRYLIKTRGQQVTLSCSPISGHRSVSWYQQTPGQGLQFLFEYFSETQRNKGNFPGRFSGRQFSNSRSEMNVSTLELGDSALYLCASSFTGDSGNTIYFGEGSWLTVV.